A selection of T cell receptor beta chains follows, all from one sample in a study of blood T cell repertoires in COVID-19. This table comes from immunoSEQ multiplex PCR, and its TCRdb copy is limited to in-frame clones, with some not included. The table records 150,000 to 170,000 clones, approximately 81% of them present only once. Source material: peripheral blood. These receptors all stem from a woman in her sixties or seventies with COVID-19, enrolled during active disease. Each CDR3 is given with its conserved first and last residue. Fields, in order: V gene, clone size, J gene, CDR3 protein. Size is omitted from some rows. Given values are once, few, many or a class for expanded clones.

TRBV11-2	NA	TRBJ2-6	CASSLIGTRGANVLTF
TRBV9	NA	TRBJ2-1	CASSVLGQRGYNEQFF
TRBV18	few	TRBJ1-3	CASSHSLRDTPTLSGNTIYF
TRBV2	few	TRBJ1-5	CASRSDSTVQPQHF
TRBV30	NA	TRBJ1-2	CAWSVPEGLIPGHVYGYTF
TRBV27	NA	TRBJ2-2	CASSFGQGYGGELFF
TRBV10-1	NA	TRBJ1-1	CASSRDRTGTEAFF
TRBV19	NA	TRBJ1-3	CASTVWTLSSGNTIYF
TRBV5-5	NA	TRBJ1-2	CASSLGGTNYGYTF
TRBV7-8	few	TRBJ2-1	CASSSSSGGHNEQFF
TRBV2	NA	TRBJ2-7	CASSSDRIGEQYF
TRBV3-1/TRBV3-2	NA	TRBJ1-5	CASSQARGNQPQHF
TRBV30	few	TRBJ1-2	CAWGGGGNGYTF
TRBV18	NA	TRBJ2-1	CASSPASGRNEQFF
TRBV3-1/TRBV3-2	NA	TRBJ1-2	CASSQVPGSGLGGYTF
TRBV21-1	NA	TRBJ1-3	CASSKELQGGGNTIYF
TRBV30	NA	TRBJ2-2	CAWRQGGARGLTGELFF
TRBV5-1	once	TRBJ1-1	CASSSQRAVNTEAFF
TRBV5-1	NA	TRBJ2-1	CASSFLGQGSYNEQFF
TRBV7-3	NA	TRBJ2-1	CASSSGQDNEQFF
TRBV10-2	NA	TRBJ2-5	CASRPDSLKIQETQYF
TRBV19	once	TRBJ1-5	CASSSLARGTGRNQPQHF
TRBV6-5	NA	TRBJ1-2	CASRGSDKANYGYTF
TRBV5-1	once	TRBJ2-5	CASRSWTSGGQETQYF
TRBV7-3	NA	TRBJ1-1	CASSLKGQGARTEAFF
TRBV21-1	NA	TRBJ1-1	CASSDDGGDTEAFF
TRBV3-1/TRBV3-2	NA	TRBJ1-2	CASSPGDYGYTF
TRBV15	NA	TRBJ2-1	CATSGYRASSYNEQFF
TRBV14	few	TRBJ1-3	CASRGGSGNTIYF
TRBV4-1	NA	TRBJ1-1	CASSQGQGFTTEAFF
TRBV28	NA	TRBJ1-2	CASSFAGYGYTF
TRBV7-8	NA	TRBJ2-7	CASSVAGVAEQYF
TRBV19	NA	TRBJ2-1	CASSPGQGWNEQFF
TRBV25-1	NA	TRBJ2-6	CASEKRTGQGTGANVLTF
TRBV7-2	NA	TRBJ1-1	CASIPGTGLGGTEAFF
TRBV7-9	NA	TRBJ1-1	CASSLTGYEAFF
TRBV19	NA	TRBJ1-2	CAILEDRGDGYTF
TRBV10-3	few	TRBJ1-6	CAISEFLLGLGSSPLHF
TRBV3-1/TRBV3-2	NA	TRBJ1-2	CASSQTDRQGYTF
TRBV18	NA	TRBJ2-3	CASSSTGSLTDTQYF